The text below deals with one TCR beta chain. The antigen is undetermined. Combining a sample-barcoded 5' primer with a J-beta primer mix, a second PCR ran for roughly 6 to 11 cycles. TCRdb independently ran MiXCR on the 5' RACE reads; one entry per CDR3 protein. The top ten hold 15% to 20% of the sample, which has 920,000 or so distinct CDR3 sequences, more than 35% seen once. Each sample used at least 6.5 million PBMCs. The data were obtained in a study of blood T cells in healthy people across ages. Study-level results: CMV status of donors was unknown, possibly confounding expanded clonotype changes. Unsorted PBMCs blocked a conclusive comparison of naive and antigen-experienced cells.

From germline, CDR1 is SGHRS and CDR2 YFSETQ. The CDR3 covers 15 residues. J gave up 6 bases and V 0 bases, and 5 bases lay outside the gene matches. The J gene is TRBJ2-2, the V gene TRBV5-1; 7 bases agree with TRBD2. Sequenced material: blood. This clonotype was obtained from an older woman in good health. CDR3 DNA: TGCGCCAGCAGCTTGGGGACAAGCGGGGCCGGGGAGCTGTTTTTT. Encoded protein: CASSLGTSGAGELFF.